Below are 24 T cell receptor beta chains sequenced from a single sample in a study of cytomegalovirus exposure and HLA in healthy donors. PCR employed 60 Vbeta and 13 Jbeta primers. Profiled with immunoSEQ multiplex PCR; TCRdb holds only in-frame clones, not every one. The specimen's table records approximately 80,000 clones. Sequences were obtained from PBMCs. The receptor set was obtained from a woman aged 30 to 39 in good health and CMV-seronegative.

V is TRBV7-8 and J is TRBJ1-5, with D uncertain. The germline V gene has CDR1 SGHVS and CDR2 FQNEAQ. The CDR3 contains 13 residues. Trimming removed 5 bases at V and 3 bases at J, with 8 bases between. CDR3 nucleotides: TGTGCCAGCAGCCGGGATACCAATCAGCCCCAGCATTTT. It translates to CASSRDTNQPQHF.

The chain combines TRBV5-1 with TRBJ2-7; tentatively, D is TRBD2 (6 bases). The CDR3 extends over 14 amino acids. Germline-derived CDR1 and CDR2 are SGHRS and YFSETQ. The V end lost 2 bases, the J end lost 2 bases, and 11 bases lay between the germline ends. The CDR3 DNA follows: TGCGCCAGCAGCTTATACGGGAGCCCCTACGAGCAGTACTTC. This codes for CASSLYGSPYEQYF.

The V call is TRBV18, the J call TRBJ1-1, with 7 bases fitting TRBD1. Unmatched junction bases numbered 5, after V lost 4 bases and J lost 0 bases. The CDR3 sequence is 15 residues long. Germline CDR1 KGHSH, CDR2 LQKENI. CDR3 DNA: TGTGCCAGCTCACGGGGGGACAGTTTGAACACTGAAGCTTTCTTT. Its translation: CASSRGDSLNTEAFF.

This chain links TRBV11-2 with TRBJ2-7; 14 nucleotides line up with TRBD2. J lost 2 bases, V lost 4 bases, and 10 bases had no gene match. Germline CDR1 is SGHAT and CDR2 is FQNNGV. The CDR3 spans 18 residues. For the CDR3, the DNA is TGTGCCAGCAGCTCGAGTACCGGGACTAGCGGGAGTCCCTACGAGCAGTACTTC. Its protein product is CASSSSTGTSGSPYEQYF.

The chain is built from TRBV11-2 and TRBJ2-7, with D possibly being TRBD2 (5 bases). Germline CDR1 and CDR2: SGHAT and FQNNGV. The CDR3 totals 15 residues. V was clipped by 0 bases and J by 6 bases, with 15 bases between them. The CDR3, as DNA: TGTGCCAGCAGCTTAGATCAAAGGAGGATGGGCGAGCAGTACTTC. The encoded protein is CASSLDQRRMGEQYF.

V and J are TRBV5-1 and TRBJ2-7, with TRBD2 matching over 10 bases. The length of the CDR3 is 15 residues. The germline V gene has CDR1 SGHRS and CDR2 YFSETQ. J lost 4 bases, V lost 3 bases, and 7 bases had no gene match. The CDR3 loop reads CASSWASGRGYEQYF. Here the CDR3 DNA reads TGCGCCAGCAGCTGGGCTAGCGGGAGAGGGTACGAGCAGTACTTC.

The V call is TRBV18, the J call TRBJ1-5; perhaps TRBD1 as D (6 bases). Trimming shortened V by 2 bases and J by 2 bases, and 13 bases separated the two germline ends. From germline, CDR1 is KGHSH and CDR2 LQKENI. The CDR3 contains 16 residues. In DNA form, the CDR3 reads TGTGCCAGCTCACCAACCTCGGACAGCGGCAATCAGCCCCAGCATTTT. It codes for CASSPTSDSGNQPQHF.

On this clone: This same CDR3 is encoded by further DNA sequences in the sample. The genes are TRBV30 and TRBJ2-5; D gene uncertain. Trimming took 0 bases from V and 6 from J, leaving 14 bases between them. The CDR3 runs to 14 residues. Germline CDR1 is GTSNPN and CDR2 is SVGIG (reference sequence). CDR3 in DNA: TGTGCCTGGAGTGTACTAAGGAAGGCAAAGACCCAGTACTTC. Protein sequence: CAWSVLRKAKTQYF. The whole variable domain, remainder taken from reference TRBV30 and TRBJ2-5, is SQTIHQWPATLVQPVGSPLSLECTVEGTSNPNLYWYRQAAGRGLQLLFYSVGIGQISSEVPQNLSASRPQDRQFILSSKKLLLSDSGFYLCAWSVLRKAKTQYFGPGTRLLVL.

This rearrangement joins TRBV15 to TRBJ2-5; possibly TRBD2 for D (6 bases). The germline gives CDR1 LNHNV, CDR2 YYDKDF (reference sequence). V was clipped by 1 base and J by 5 bases, with 14 bases between them. CDR3 length equals 15 residues. The DNA of the CDR3 is TGTGCCACCAGCAGAGGCGGGGAAGGCGGGGAGACCCAGTACTTC. Its translation is CATSRGGEGGETQYF.

The CDR3, as DNA: TGCGCCAGCAGCCCGACGACAGGGGGGTTGGACACTGAAGCTTTCTTT. This gives the protein CASSPTTGGLDTEAFF. The chain recombines TRBV4-1 with TRBJ1-1; TRBD1 agrees at 9 bases. Germline V gene lookup returns CDR1 MGHRA and CDR2 YSYEKL. V was clipped by 4 bases and J by 3 bases; unmatched bases: 9. The CDR3 consists of 16 residues.

V gene TRBV27 combines with J gene TRBJ2-5, with TRBD1 matching over 7 bases. The V gene's germline CDR1 is MNHEY and CDR2 SMNVEV (reference sequence). J was trimmed by 6 bases and V by 4 bases; bases with no gene match: 5. The CDR3 length is 13 residues. CDR3 region: CASSSSTGKTQYF. CDR3 nucleotide sequence: TGTGCCAGCAGTTCATCGACAGGGAAGACCCAGTACTTC.

The chain couples TRBV5-5 to TRBJ2-7; 7 bases map to TRBD2. Germline-derived CDR1 and CDR2 are SGHKS and YYEKEE (reference sequence). Unmatched junction bases numbered 2, after V lost 4 bases and J lost 4 bases. This CDR3 region has 12 residues. CDR3 nucleotide sequence: TGTGCCAGCAGCATCGGGGGGTACGAGCAGTACTTC. Translating it yields CASSIGGYEQYF.

The chain recombines TRBV6-1 with TRBJ2-5, with 9 bases lining up with TRBD2. Trimming removed 4 bases from V and 1 base from J; junction bases left unmatched: 13. There are 18 residues in the CDR3. The germline gives CDR1 MNHNS, CDR2 SASEGT. The CDR3 DNA sequence: TGTGCCAGCAGTGCCGGGAGGGCAAGCGGGGGGTTCCAAGAGACCCAGTACTTC. This encodes CASSAGRASGGFQETQYF.

As concerns this clone: Other DNA sequences of this sample code for an identical CDR3. V and J are TRBV18 and TRBJ2-5; 9 nucleotides line up with TRBD1. The CDR3 contains 13 residues. V lost 2 bases to trimming and J lost 5 bases; unmatched junction nucleotides: 0. Germline values: CDR1 KGHSH, CDR2 LQKENI. CDR3 residues: CASSPGQGETQYF. The CDR3 region has the DNA TGTGCCAGCTCACCAGGACAGGGGGAGACCCAGTACTTC.

The gene calls are TRBV4-1 and TRBJ2-1, with 10 bases matching TRBD2. This CDR3 has 16 amino acids. V lost 2 bases and J lost 5; bases outside the gene matches: 6. Germline-derived CDR1 and CDR2 are MGHRA and YSYEKL. The CDR3 reads CASSQIAGGSHNEQFF. DNA for the CDR3: TGCGCCAGCAGCCAAATAGCGGGGGGTTCCCACAATGAGCAGTTCTTC.

The V call is TRBV5-1, the J call TRBJ2-7, with 9 nucleotides matching TRBD1. The CDR3 is 14 amino acids. With V trimmed by 3 bases and J by 7 bases, 8 bases remained unmatched. Germline loops: CDR1 SGHRS, CDR2 YFSETQ. CDR3 sequence (DNA): TGCGCCAGCAGCTCTCCGGGACAGGGCGGAGAGCAGTACTTC. This sequence encodes CASSSPGQGGEQYF.

The V gene is TRBV5-4, the J gene TRBJ2-3, with TRBD2 matching 9 bases. Germline V lookup: CDR1 SGHNT, CDR2 YYREEE (reference sequence). Trimming took 0 bases from V and 0 from J; bases not matched to a gene: 8. There are 18 residues in the CDR3. DNA for the CDR3: TGTGCCAGCAGCTTGGTGTCTAGCGGGGACCTCAGCACAGATACGCAGTATTTT. Translated, it gives CASSLVSSGDLSTDTQYF.

The V and J genes are TRBV18 and TRBJ2-7, with 8 bases lining up with TRBD1. Looked up from germline, CDR1 is KGHSH and CDR2 is LQKENI. V lost 3 bases, J lost 6 bases, and 7 bases stayed unmatched. This CDR3 contains 14 residues. The CDR3 protein is CASSPGTGRGEQYF. Here the CDR3 DNA reads TGTGCCAGCTCACCGGGGACAGGCAGGGGCGAGCAGTACTTC.

The chain combines TRBV5-7 with TRBJ1-5, with D unclear. TRBV5-7 is given ORF status, its function remaining uncertain. Deletions cut 4 bases from V and 5 bases from J, with 28 bases between. The CDR3 extends over 19 amino acids. The DNA of the CDR3 is TGTGCCAGCAGCATTCCTCGGGTTTCGGTGAGGGTATTGCATCAGCCCCAGCATTTT. Amino acids: CASSIPRVSVRVLHQPQHF.

The rearrangement links TRBV7-2 to TRBJ2-3; 9 bases align to TRBD2. Germline V CDR1 and CDR2: SGHTA, FQGNSA. The trim removed 5 bases at V and 4 bases at J, leaving 10 bases unmatched. CDR3 length: 16 residues. CDR3 bases: TGTGCCAGCAGCCTCGCGAGCGGGGGGCTGGCAGATACGCAGTATTTT. Protein product: CASSLASGGLADTQYF.

This chain joins TRBV5-1 and TRBJ2-7; 9 bases are a match to TRBD2. Germline values: CDR1 SGHRS, CDR2 YFSETQ. Losses at the gene ends were 0 bases for V and 5 bases for J; bases not matched to a gene: 6. This CDR3 comprises 15 residues. The CDR3 reads CASSLGGGRDDEQYF. The CDR3 bases are TGCGCCAGCAGCTTGGGAGGCGGGAGGGACGACGAGCAGTACTTC.

CDR3 region: CASRLTGTNTEAFF. The CDR3 region has the DNA TGTGCCAGCAGATTGACAGGGACGAACACTGAAGCTTTCTTT. V and J are TRBV2 and TRBJ1-1; 7 bases are shared with TRBD1. This CDR3 has 14 amino acids. Trimming cost V 6 bases and J 1 base; bases outside gene matches: 5. Germline-derived CDR1 and CDR2 are SNHLY and FYNNEI. Using reference TRBV2 and TRBJ1-1 for the parts outside the CDR3, the full variable domain is EPEVTQTPSHQVTQMGQEVILRCVPISNHLYFYWYRQILGQKVEFLVSFYNNEISEKSEIFDDQFSVERPDGSNFTLKIRSTKLEDSAMYFCASRLTGTNTEAFFGQGTRLTVV.

In DNA form, the CDR3 reads TGCGCCAGCAGCTTGGGGGGACTAGCCTTGGATGAGCAGTTCTTC. Translated: CASSLGGLALDEQFF. V is TRBV5-1 and J is TRBJ2-1; TRBD2 matches at 9 bases. With 0 bases clipped from V and 8 bases from J, the junction kept 6 bases outside the gene matches. Germline assignment: CDR1 SGHRS and CDR2 YFSETQ. This CDR3 contains 15 residues.

The chain combines TRBV5-1 with TRBJ1-1; D possibly corresponds to TRBD1 (5 bases). V was pared by 3 bases and J by 3 bases, with 9 bases between. The germline V gene encodes CDR1 SGHRS and CDR2 YFSETQ. This CDR3 is 13 amino acids long. The CDR3 DNA sequence: TGCGCCAGCAGCTGGGGACTCCACACTGAAGCTTTCTTT. This encodes CASSWGLHTEAFF.